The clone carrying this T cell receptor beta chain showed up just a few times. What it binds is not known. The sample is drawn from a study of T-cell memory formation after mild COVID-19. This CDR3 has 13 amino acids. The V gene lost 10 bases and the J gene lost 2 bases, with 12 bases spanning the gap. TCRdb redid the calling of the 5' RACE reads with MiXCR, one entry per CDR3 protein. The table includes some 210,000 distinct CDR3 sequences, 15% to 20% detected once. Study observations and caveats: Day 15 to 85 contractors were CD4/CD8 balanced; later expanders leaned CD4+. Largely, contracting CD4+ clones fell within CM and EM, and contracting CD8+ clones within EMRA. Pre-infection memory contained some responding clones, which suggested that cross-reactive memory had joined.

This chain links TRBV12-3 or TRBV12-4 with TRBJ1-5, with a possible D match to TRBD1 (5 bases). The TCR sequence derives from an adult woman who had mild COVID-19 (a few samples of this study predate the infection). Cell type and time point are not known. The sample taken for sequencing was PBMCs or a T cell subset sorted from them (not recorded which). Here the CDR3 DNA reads TGTGCCACCACGACAGCTGGCAATCAGCCCCAGCATTTT. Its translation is CATTTAGNQPQHF.